This TCR beta chain originates from a study of cytomegalovirus exposure and HLA in healthy donors. Overall study results and limits: TCR beta V segments were, for the most part, productive about 87% or about 30% of the time in an earlier analysis.

It was with 60 Vbeta and 13 Jbeta primers that the PCR ran. Sequenced by immunoSEQ multiplex PCR; TCRdb stores in-frame clones only, minus some. Seen here are 95,000 to 150,000 clones, about three quarters observed once, and the top ten hold approximately 1%. V lost 3 bases to trimming and J lost 5 bases; unmatched junction nucleotides: 5. Germline V gene lookup returns CDR1 SGDLS and CDR2 YYNGEE. This CDR3 has 16 residues. Only one count was recorded for this clone. Its antigen is not identified. The chain combines TRBV9 with TRBJ2-5, with 15 nucleotides matching TRBD2. The TCR originated in a woman in her thirties in good health and CMV-seronegative. Sequenced material: PBMCs. This chain's CDR3 is CASSAGTSGGLETQYF. CDR3 nucleotide sequence: TGTGCCAGCAGCGCGGGGACTAGCGGGGGGCTGGAGACCCAGTACTTC. The complete variable domain, with remaining parts taken from reference TRBV9 and TRBJ2-5, reads DSGVTQTPKHLITATGQRVTLRCSPRSGDLSVYWYQQSLDQGLQFLIQYYNGEERAKGNILERFSAQQFPDLHSELNLSSLELGDSALYFCASSAGTSGGLETQYFGPGTRLLVL.